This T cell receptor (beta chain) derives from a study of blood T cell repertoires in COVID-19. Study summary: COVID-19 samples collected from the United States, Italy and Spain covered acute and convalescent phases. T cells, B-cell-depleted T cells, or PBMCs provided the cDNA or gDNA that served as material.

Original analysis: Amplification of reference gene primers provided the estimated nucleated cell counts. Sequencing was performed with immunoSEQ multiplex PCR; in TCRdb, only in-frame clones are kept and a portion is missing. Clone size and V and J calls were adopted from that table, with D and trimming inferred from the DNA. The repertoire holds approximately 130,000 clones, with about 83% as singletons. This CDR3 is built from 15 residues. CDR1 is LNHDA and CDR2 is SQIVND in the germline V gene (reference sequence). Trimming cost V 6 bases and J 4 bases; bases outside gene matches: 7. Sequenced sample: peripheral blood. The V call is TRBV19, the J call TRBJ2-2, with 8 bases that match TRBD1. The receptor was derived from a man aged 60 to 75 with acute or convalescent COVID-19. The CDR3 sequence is CASRQTGVSTGELFF. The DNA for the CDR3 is TGTGCCAGTAGACAGACAGGGGTGAGCACCGGGGAGCTGTTTTTT.